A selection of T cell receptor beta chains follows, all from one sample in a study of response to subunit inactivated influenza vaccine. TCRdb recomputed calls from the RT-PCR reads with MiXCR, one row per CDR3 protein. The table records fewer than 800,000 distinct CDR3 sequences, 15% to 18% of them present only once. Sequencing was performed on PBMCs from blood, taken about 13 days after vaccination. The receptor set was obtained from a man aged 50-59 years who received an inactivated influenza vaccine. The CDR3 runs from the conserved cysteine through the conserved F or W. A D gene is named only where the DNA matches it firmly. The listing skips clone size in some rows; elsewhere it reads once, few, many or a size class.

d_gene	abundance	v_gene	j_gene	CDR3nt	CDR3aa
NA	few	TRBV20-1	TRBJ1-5	TGCAGTGCTAGTGGAGACAGGCGAGGGCAGCCCCAGCATTTT	CSASGDRRGQPQHF
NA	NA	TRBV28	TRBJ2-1	TGTGCCAGCAAGCGGGCGGGTAGCTACAATGAGCAGTTCTTC	CASKRAGSYNEQFF
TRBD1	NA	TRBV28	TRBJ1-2	TGTGCCATCCTTGACAGGGTGGCTAACTATGGCTACACCTTC	CAILDRVANYGYTF
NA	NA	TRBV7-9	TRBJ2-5	TGTGCCAGCAGCTTAGCCCAGACTAGAGGCGTCCAAGAGACCCAGTACTTC	CASSLAQTRGVQETQYF
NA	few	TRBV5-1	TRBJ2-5	TGCGCCAGCAGCTTGGCCCCGTCCCCAGAGACCCAGTACTTC	CASSLAPSPETQYF
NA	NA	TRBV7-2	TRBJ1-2	TGTGCCAGCAGCTTAAAACGGGATGGCTACACCTTC	CASSLKRDGYTF
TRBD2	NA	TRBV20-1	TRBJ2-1	TGCAGTGCTAGACTAGCGGACAATGAGCAGTTCTTC	CSARLADNEQFF
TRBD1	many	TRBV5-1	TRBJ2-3	TGCGCCAGCAGCCAAGGGACAGCAGATACGCAGTATTTT	CASSQGTADTQYF
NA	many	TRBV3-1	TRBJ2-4	TGTGCCAGCAGCCCAGACTTGCAGTACTTC	CASSPDLQYF
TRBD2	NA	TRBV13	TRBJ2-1	TGTGCCAGCAGCATGGGGGGGTTAGTAGCGGGGGACAATGAGCAGTTCTTC	CASSMGGLVAGDNEQFF
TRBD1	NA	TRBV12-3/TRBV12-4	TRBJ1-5	TGTGCCAGCAGTTTAGCCCAGATCGGACAGGTCAGGCATCAGCCCCAGCATTTT	CASSLAQIGQVRHQPQHF
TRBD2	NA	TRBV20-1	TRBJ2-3	TGCAGTGCGTTCGGACTAGCGGGAGTAGCAGATACGCAGTATTTT	CSAFGLAGVADTQYF
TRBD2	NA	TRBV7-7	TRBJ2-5	TGTGCCAGCAGCTCTAGCGGGACGGGGACGGAGACCCAGTACTTC	CASSSSGTGTETQYF
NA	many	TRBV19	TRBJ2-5	TGTGCCAGCCTCGACAGAACGTCGGGGACCCAGTACTTC	CASLDRTSGTQYF
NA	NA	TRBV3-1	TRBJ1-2	TGTGCCAGCAGCCCTTTTGAGCAAAATGGCTACACCTTC	CASSPFEQNGYTF
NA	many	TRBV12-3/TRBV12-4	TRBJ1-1	TGTGCCAGCAGTCAGGGAACCCTGAACACTGAAGCTTTCTTT	CASSQGTLNTEAFF
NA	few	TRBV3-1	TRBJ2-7	TGTGCCAGCAGCCAACCCCTCTTTGGGGGGGCAAAAGAGCAGTACTTC	CASSQPLFGGAKEQYF
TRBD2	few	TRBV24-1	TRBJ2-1	TGTGCCACCAGTGACCCCCTAGCGGGGGGTCTCAATGAGCAGTTCTTC	CATSDPLAGGLNEQFF
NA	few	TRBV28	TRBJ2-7	TGTGCCAGCAGTTTACCGACGTCGGTTGGGGAGCAGTACTTC	CASSLPTSVGEQYF
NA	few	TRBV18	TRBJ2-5	TGTGCCAGCTCACCTGCTGGGAAAGAGACCCAGTACTTC	CASSPAGKETQYF
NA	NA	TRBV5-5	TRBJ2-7	TGTGCCAGCAGCCTAGGCGGGACATATGAAACCTACGAGCAGTACTTC	CASSLGGTYETYEQYF
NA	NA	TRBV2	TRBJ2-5	TGTGCCAGCAGTGCACGGGACGGCCCATGGACCCAGTACTTC	CASSARDGPWTQYF
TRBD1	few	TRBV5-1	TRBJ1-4	TGCGCCAGCAGCCCGGGACAGGGATATGAAAAACTGTTTTTT	CASSPGQGYEKLFF
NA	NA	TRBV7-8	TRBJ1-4	TGTGCCAGTACAGGAGGGGAGAGGGAAAAACTGTTTTTT	CASTGGEREKLFF
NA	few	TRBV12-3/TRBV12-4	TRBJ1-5	TGTGCCAGCAATTCCGATAGCAATCAGCCCCAGCATTTT	CASNSDSNQPQHF
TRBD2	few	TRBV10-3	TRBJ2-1	TGTGCCATCAGTTTAGCGGGAGGGCCCAATAATGAGCAGTTCTTC	CAISLAGGPNNEQFF
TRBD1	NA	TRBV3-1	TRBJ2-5	TGTGCCAGCAGCTTAACAGGGGGACAGTACTTC	CASSLTGGQYF
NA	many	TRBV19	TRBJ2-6	TGTGCCAGTAGTGCATTCTCTGGGGCCAACGTCCTGACTTTC	CASSAFSGANVLTF
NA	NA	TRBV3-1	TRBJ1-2	TGTGCCAGCAGCCAAGTCGGAGGGGATAGCAGAGGCTACACCTTC	CASSQVGGDSRGYTF
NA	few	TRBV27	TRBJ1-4	TGTGCCAGCAGTTTCGCGGGTCCTAATGAAAAACTGTTTTTT	CASSFAGPNEKLFF
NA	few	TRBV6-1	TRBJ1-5	TGTGCCAGCAGGAAACTTCAGGGTCAGCCCCAGCATTTT	CASRKLQGQPQHF
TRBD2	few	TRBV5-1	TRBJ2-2	TGCGCCAGTACCGGGACTAGCGGGGAGAACACCGGGGAGCTGTTTTTT	CASTGTSGENTGELFF
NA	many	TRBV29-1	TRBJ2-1	TGCAGCGTTAGCCCACTCAAGCTAGTTCCGATCAATGAGCAGTTCTTC	CSVSPLKLVPINEQFF
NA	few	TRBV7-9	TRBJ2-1	TGTGCCAGCAGCCCCGGGACTCGGGATATCCATGAGCAGTTCTTC	CASSPGTRDIHEQFF
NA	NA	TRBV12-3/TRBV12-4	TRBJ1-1	TGTGCCAGCCAACCGTCCCGGGGGCGCGACACTGAAGCTTTCTTT	CASQPSRGRDTEAFF
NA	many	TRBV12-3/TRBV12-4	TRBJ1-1	TGTGCCAGCAGTATCAACACTGAAGCTTTCTTT	CASSINTEAFF
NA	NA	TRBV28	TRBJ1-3	TGTGCCAGCAGTTCTCCTTTTAAATTTTCCGGAAACACCATATATTTT	CASSSPFKFSGNTIYF
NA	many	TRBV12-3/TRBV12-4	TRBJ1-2	TGTGCCAGCAGTCCGGATGGAGCCTATGGCTACACCTTC	CASSPDGAYGYTF
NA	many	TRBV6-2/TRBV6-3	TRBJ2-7	TGTGCCAGCACGTTTGGTAAAACCTACGAGCAGTACTTC	CASTFGKTYEQYF
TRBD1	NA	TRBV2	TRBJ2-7	TGTGCCAGCAGTCTCAACAGGGGGCCGTACGAGCAGTACTTC	CASSLNRGPYEQYF
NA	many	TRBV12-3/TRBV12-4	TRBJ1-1	TGTGCCAGCAGTTTAGGGAGAGGCACTGAAGCTTTCTTT	CASSLGRGTEAFF
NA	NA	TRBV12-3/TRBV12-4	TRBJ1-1	TGTGCCAGCAGTTTACGGAGAGAGAACACTGAAGCTTTCTTT	CASSLRRENTEAFF
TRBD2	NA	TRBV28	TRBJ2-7	TGTGCCAGCAGTTTACCCGGGGGGACCCCCTACGAGCAGTACTTC	CASSLPGGTPYEQYF
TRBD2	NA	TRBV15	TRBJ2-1	TGTGCCACCAGCAGAGATCTGACTAGCGGGAGTCGGGAGCAGTTCTTC	CATSRDLTSGSREQFF
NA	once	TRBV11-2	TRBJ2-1	TGTGCCAGCAGCGGATACGGCCAGGGGCCGCTTTACAATGAGCAGTTCTTC	CASSGYGQGPLYNEQFF
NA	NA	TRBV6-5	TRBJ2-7	TGTGCCAGCAGTTACTCTGCGGGGCGGGAGCAGTACTTC	CASSYSAGREQYF
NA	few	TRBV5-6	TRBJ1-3	TGTGCCAGCAGCTTGGCCATCGGAGGAAACACCATATATTTT	CASSLAIGGNTIYF
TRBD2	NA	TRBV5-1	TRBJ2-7	TGCGCCAGCTCCCAACGACTAGCAAATCCGCGCGAGCAGTACTTC	CASSQRLANPREQYF
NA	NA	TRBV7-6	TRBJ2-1	TGTGCCAGCAGCTTAGCGCACTGGACGACCTACAATGAGCAGTTCTTC	CASSLAHWTTYNEQFF
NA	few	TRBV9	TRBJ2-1	TGTGCCAGCAGCGGCCCCTCTGGGGAGCAGTTCTTC	CASSGPSGEQFF
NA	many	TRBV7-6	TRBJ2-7	TGTGCCAGCAGCTTAGTGGCAGACTACGAGCAGTACTTC	CASSLVADYEQYF
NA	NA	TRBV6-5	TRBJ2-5	TGTGCCAGCAGTTACTCGTGGGGACAACAAGAGACCCAGTACTTC	CASSYSWGQQETQYF
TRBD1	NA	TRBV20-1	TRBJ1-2	TGCAGTGCTCCGCACCCAGGGGGTCGGGTCGATGGCTACACCTTC	CSAPHPGGRVDGYTF
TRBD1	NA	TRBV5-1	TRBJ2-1	TGCGCCAGCAGCGAAGGGACAGCAAATGAGCAGTTCTTC	CASSEGTANEQFF
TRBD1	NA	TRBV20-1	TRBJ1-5	TGCAGTGCTAAAATACAGGGGGCCGATCAGCCCCAGCATTTT	CSAKIQGADQPQHF
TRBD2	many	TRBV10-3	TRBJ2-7	TGTGCCACCAGGGTTGGTCTAGCGGGAGCCTACGAGCAGTACTTC	CATRVGLAGAYEQYF
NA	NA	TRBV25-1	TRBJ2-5	TGTGCCAGCAGTGTCGAGGGAGGGGGGACCCAGTACTTC	CASSVEGGGTQYF
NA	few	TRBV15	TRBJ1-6	TGTGCCACCAGCAGAGGAGAGGGGGGATTGTCCTATAATTCACCCCTCCACTTT	CATSRGEGGLSYNSPLHF
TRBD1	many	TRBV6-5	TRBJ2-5	TGTGCCAGCAGTTACCCCAGGGGGTTGCAAGAGACCCAGTACTTC	CASSYPRGLQETQYF
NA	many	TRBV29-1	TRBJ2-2	TGCAGCGTCTCTAGCGACACCGGGGAGCTGTTTTTT	CSVSSDTGELFF